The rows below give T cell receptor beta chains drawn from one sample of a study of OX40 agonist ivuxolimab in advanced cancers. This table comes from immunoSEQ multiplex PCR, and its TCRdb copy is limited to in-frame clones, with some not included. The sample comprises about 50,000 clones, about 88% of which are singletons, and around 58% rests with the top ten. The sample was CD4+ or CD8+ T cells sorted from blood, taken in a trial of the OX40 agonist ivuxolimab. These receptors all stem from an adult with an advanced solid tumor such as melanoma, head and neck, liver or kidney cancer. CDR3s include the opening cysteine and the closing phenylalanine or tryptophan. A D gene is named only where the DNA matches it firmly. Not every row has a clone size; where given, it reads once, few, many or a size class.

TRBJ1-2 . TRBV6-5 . TGTGCCAGCAGCCCAGGGAGTGGCTACACCTTC CASSPGSGYTF
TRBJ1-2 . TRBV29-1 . TGCAGCGTTGCGGACCAGGAGAACTATGGCTACACCTTC CSVADQENYGYTF
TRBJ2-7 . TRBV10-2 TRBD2 TGCGCCAGCAGTACCATAGCGGGAGATTCCGAGCAGTACTTC CASSTIAGDSEQYF
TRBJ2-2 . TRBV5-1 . TGCGCCAGCAGCTTGGCCGAATTAAACGGGGAGCTGTTTTTT CASSLAELNGELFF
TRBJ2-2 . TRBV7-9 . TGTGCCAGCAGCTTAGCGTCACCACACGACAACACCGGGGAGCTGTTTTTT CASSLASPHDNTGELFF
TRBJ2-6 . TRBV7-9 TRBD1 TGTGCCAGCAGCTTACGTACAGGGGGCAACTCTGGGGCCAACGTCCTGACTTTC CASSLRTGGNSGANVLTF
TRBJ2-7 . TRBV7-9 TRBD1 TGTGCCAGCAGCCCAAGGGGGCTCACCTACGAGCAGTACTTC CASSPRGLTYEQYF
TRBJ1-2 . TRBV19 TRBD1 TGTGCCAGTAGGGGGACAGGGGAAGACTATGGCTACACCTTC CASRGTGEDYGYTF
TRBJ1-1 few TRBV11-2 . TGTGCCAGCAGCTTAGGTTGGGGGAACACTGAAGCTTTCTTT CASSLGWGNTEAFF
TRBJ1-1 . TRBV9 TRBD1 TGTGCCAGCAGCGTAAAGGGGGCGCGGTTCCAGGACACTGAAGCTTTCTTT CASSVKGARFQDTEAFF
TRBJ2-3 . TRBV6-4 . TGTGCCAGCAGTGAAGGGGGGAGGGCCTTCGATACGCAGTATTTT CASSEGGRAFDTQYF
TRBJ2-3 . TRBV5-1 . TGCGCCAGCAGCTTGGCCAAAGGCGGTTTGCGGCCGAGCACAGATACGCAGTATTTT CASSLAKGGLRPSTDTQYF
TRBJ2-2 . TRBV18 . TGTGCCAGCTCACCACGAGACACCGGGGAGCTGTTTTTT CASSPRDTGELFF
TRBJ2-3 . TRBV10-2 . TGCGCCAGCGGCCTGCAATTCACAGATACGCAGTATTTT CASGLQFTDTQYF
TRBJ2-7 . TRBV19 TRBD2 TGTGCCAGTAGTCCCGGACCGGGACTATTGTACGAGCAGTACTTC CASSPGPGLLYEQYF
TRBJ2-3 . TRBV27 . TGTGCCAGCAGTTTAGCCCGGCCTAGCACAGATACGCAGTATTTT CASSLARPSTDTQYF
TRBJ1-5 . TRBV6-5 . TGTGCCAGCAGTTGGGGGGCCGGAGACCAGCCCCAGCATTTT CASSWGAGDQPQHF
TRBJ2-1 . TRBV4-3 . TGCGCCAGCAGCCACTTTCCCGGAACATTAGACGATGAGCAGTTCTTC CASSHFPGTLDDEQFF
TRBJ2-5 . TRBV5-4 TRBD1 TGTGCCAGCAGCTTCCGGACAGGCCAAGAGACCCAGTACTTC CASSFRTGQETQYF
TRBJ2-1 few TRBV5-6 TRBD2 TGTGCCAGCAGCGTTAGCGGGGAGAGCTCCTACAATGAGCAGTTCTTC CASSVSGESSYNEQFF
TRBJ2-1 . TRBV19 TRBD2 TGTGCCAGTAGTCAGACTAGCGGGGGATACAATGAGCAGTTCTTC CASSQTSGGYNEQFF
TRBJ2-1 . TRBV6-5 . TGTGCCAGCAGTTACTCGTTGAACAATGAGCAGTTCTTC CASSYSLNNEQFF
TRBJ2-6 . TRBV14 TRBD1 TGTGCCAGCAGCCAAGAGGACAGGGCCCCGGCCAACGTCCTGACTTTC CASSQEDRAPANVLTF
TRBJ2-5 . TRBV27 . TGTGCCAGCAGTTGGGGAGGGGGAGAGACCCAGTACTTC CASSWGGGETQYF
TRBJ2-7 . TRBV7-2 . TGTGCCAGCAGCTCTCAGGGTGGGGGCTCCTACGAGCAGTACTTC CASSSQGGGSYEQYF
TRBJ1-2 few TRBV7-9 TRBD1 TGTGCCAGCAGCTTTGGACAGGGCTATGGCTACACCTTC CASSFGQGYGYTF
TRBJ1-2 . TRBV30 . TGTGCCTCCCATGGCATGATCAGCGGCTACACCTTC CASHGMISGYTF
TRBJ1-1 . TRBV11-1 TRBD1 TGTGCCAGCAGCCCCGGACAGGCGGGGAACACTGAAGCTTTCTTT CASSPGQAGNTEAFF
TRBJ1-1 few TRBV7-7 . TGTGCTAGCAGCGCCAGAGGACGGAACACTGAAGCTTTCTTT CASSARGRNTEAFF
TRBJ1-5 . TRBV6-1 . TGTGCCAGCAGTGAAGTCAGGAATAGCAATCAGCCCCAGCATTTT CASSEVRNSNQPQHF